The next 5 T cell receptor beta chains were all read from a single sample in a study of shared clonotypes between healthy human individuals. It was CD45RO-negative cells, positively selected for CCR7, that made up naive CD8 cells, with terminally differentiated effector memory CD45RA+ cells excluded. The assay was immunoSEQ multiplex PCR, and TCRdb's table has in-frame clones only and misses some. The sample shows 550,000 to 650,000 clones, about 96% of them seen only once. Material: naive CD8+ T cells sorted from blood. The receptors originated from a woman between 25 and 40 years old in good health.

The gene calls are TRBV7-9 and TRBJ2-5; weak D call: TRBD2 (6 bases). Germline V lookup: CDR1 SEHNR, CDR2 FQNEAQ (reference sequence). V lost 2 bases and J 2 bases, leaving 15 bases between the germline ends. The CDR3 is 16 amino acids. In nucleotides, the CDR3 is TGTGCCAGCAGCTTATCTTCTAGCGCTACACAAGAGACCCAGTACTTC. It yields the protein CASSLSSSATQETQYF.

V and J are TRBV7-8 and TRBJ1-5, with 9 bases aligning to TRBD1. The V gene end was trimmed by 2 bases and the J gene end by 7 bases; junction bases not matched to a gene: 9. Per the germline V gene, CDR1 is SGHVS and CDR2 is FQNEAQ. This CDR3 has 16 amino acids. The CDR3 reads CASSLTQGARGQPQHF. CDR3 DNA: TGTGCCAGCAGCTTAACACAGGGGGCGAGAGGACAGCCCCAGCATTTT.

The chain employs TRBV5-4 and TRBJ1-2; no clear D. Trimming pared 4 bases from V and 8 bases from J, leaving 15 bases between. This CDR3 has 13 amino acids. CDR1 and CDR2 from the germline V gene are SGHNT and YYREEE (reference sequence). Written as DNA, the CDR3 is TGTGCCAGCAGCCTCAAGGCTCTCTCCGGCTACACCTTC. Residues: CASSLKALSGYTF.

This sequence joins TRBV9 and TRBJ1-4; D is ambiguous. The CDR3 is 14 amino acids. Germline values: CDR1 SGDLS, CDR2 YYNGEE. V was pared by 0 bases and J by 9 bases, with 12 bases between. CDR3 DNA: TGTGCCAGCAGCGTAGAAGGAACGTCCAAAAAACTGTTTTTT. This translates into CASSVEGTSKKLFF.

The J gene is TRBJ2-1, the V gene TRBV7-8; the D gene is possibly TRBD2 (7 bases). Germline V gene data show CDR1 as SGHVS and CDR2 as FQNEAQ. V lost 4 bases, J lost 0 bases, and 16 bases lay in between. This CDR3 spans 17 amino acids. The CDR3: CASSSRAGAASYNEQFF. CDR3 nucleotides: TGTGCCAGCAGCTCTAGGGCGGGGGCAGCCTCCTACAATGAGCAGTTCTTC. Combining the CDR3 with reference TRBV7-8 and TRBJ2-1 gives the whole variable domain GAGVSQSPRYKVAKRGQDVALRCDPISGHVSLFWYQQALGQGPEFLTYFQNEAQLDKSGLPSDRFFAERPEGSVSTLKIQRTQQEDSAVYLCASSSRAGAASYNEQFFGPGTRLTVL.